The 25 T cell receptor beta chains given below trace back to one sample, sequenced in a study of blood T cell repertoires in COVID-19 (dated by TCRdb to about 2020). The library was made by the immunoSEQ multiplex PCR assay. This immuneACCESS table, as held by TCRdb, lists in-frame sequences with V and J called but not all clones. Of the missing ones, under half trace to an unresolved V gene in checked studies; the others have no known cause. Within this sample are tens of thousands of clones, with roughly 87% of them counted one time only. Over 2.5% of the sample rests with the top ten. The sample was peripheral blood. The receptor set was obtained from a man older than 75 with acute or convalescent COVID-19.

This chain links TRBV3-1 (or the pseudogene TRBV3-2) with TRBJ2-7; weak D call: TRBD1 (6 bases). The CDR3 spans 15 residues. Germline-derived CDR1 and CDR2 are LGHDT and YNNKEL (reference sequence). The germline V and J ends were trimmed by 2 bases and 1 base, with 12 bases remaining between them. CDR3 sequence: CASSQQGSLSYEQYF. CDR3 coding DNA: TGTGCCAGCAGCCAACAGGGGTCCCTTTCCTACGAGCAGTACTTC.

This clone was seen just once. V is TRBV6-5 and J is TRBJ1-1; no clear D. This CDR3 comprises 14 residues. CDR1 and CDR2 from the germline V gene are MNHEY and SVGAGI. V was shortened by 0 bases and J by 1 base, with 6 bases between the two germline ends. CDR3 in amino acids: CASSYSYRNTEAFF. CDR3 sequence (DNA): TGTGCCAGCAGTTACTCCTACAGGAACACTGAAGCTTTCTTT.

This chain's CDR3 is CASSLGPRQGRITEAFF. CDR3 nucleotide sequence: TGTGCCAGCAGCTTGGGACCTCGACAGGGACGGATCACTGAAGCTTTCTTT. The chain is built from TRBV5-6 and TRBJ1-1, with TRBD1 matching 7 bases. V shed 0 bases and J 4 bases; nucleotides not matched to a gene: 12. Germline loops: CDR1 SGHDT, CDR2 YYEEEE. The CDR3 has 17 amino acids.

J is TRBJ1-5 and V is TRBV24-1; 7 nucleotides align to TRBD1. The CDR3 totals 15 residues. With V trimmed by 5 bases and J by 2 bases, 5 bases remained unmatched. The germline gives CDR1 KGHDR, CDR2 SFDVKD. The CDR3 loop is CATSGTGQGNQPQHF. The CDR3, as DNA: TGTGCCACCAGTGGCACCGGACAGGGCAATCAGCCCCAGCATTTT.

The chain joins TRBV10-3 to TRBJ1-2, with 7 nucleotides matching TRBD1. The CDR3 length is 11 residues. The junction had 4 bases not matched to a gene; V was cut back by 9 bases and J by 6 bases. Germline V CDR1 and CDR2: ENHRY, SYGVKD. Here the CDR3 DNA reads TGTGCCATACAGACAGGGAATGGCTACACCTTC. It translates to CAIQTGNGYTF.

The chain employs TRBV5-1 and TRBJ2-7, with 8 positions matching TRBD1. With V trimmed by 4 bases and J by 2 bases, 8 bases remained unmatched. This CDR3 has 15 residues. The germline V gene encodes CDR1 SGHRS and CDR2 YFSETQ. The CDR3 DNA sequence: TGCGCCAGCAGCCCAGGGGAGACAGGGGCCTACGAGCAGTACTTC. Its translation is CASSPGETGAYEQYF.

This clone came up a few times. This rearrangement joins TRBV7-2 to TRBJ1-2; 11 bases are a match to TRBD1. This CDR3 spans 16 amino acids. After removal of 2 bases from V and 1 base from J, the junction contained 3 bases not matched to a gene. Germline V gene sequence: CDR1 SGHTA, CDR2 FQGNSA. As DNA, the CDR3 is TGTGCCAGCAGCTTACAGGGGACAGGGGGTAACTATGGCTACACCTTC. Amino acids: CASSLQGTGGNYGYTF.

The CDR3 coding sequence is TGTGCCAGCAGCTATAATGACGAGCAGTACTTC. Protein sequence: CASSYNDEQYF. V usage is TRBV12-3 or TRBV12-4 and J usage is TRBJ2-7; unclear D gene. This CDR3 is built from 11 residues. Trimming took 6 bases from V and 5 from J, leaving 8 bases between them.

This sequence joins TRBV18 and TRBJ2-2; 9 nucleotides agree with TRBD1. Germline-derived CDR1 and CDR2 are KGHSH and LQKENI. The V gene end was trimmed by 10 bases and the J gene end by 4 bases; junction bases not matched to a gene: 4. The CDR3 is 13 residues long. CDR3 coding DNA: TGTGCCACCCAGACAGGGGGCACCGGGGAGCTGTTTTTT. Protein product: CATQTGGTGELFF.

This rearrangement joins TRBV9 to TRBJ1-1; a weak D match, TRBD1 (5 bases). The V gene's germline CDR1 is SGDLS and CDR2 YYNGEE. CDR3 length: 15 amino acids. The V and J ends lost 0 bases and 3 bases respectively, with 12 bases between them. CDR3 loop: CASSVGAGGYTEAFF. The CDR3 nucleotides read TGTGCCAGCAGCGTAGGTGCGGGGGGTTACACTGAAGCTTTCTTT.

The rearrangement links TRBV19 to TRBJ2-7; maybe TRBD1 (5 bases). The CDR3 spans 13 residues. V was cut by 2 bases and J by 7 bases, with 12 bases left in between. CDR1 is LNHDA, CDR2 SQIVND, per germline (reference sequence). The CDR3 here is CASSIRQGGEQYF. DNA for the CDR3: TGTGCCAGTAGTATACGTCAGGGTGGAGAGCAGTACTTC.

This chain joins TRBV5-1 and TRBJ2-5, with D possibly matching TRBD2 (7 bases). The V gene's germline CDR1 is SGHRS and CDR2 YFSETQ. Trimming removed 1 base at V and 5 bases at J, with 15 bases between. The CDR3 totals 15 residues. The CDR3 loop reads CASSLQRGRGETQYF. In DNA form, the CDR3 reads TGCGCCAGCAGCTTGCAGCGGGGAAGGGGGGAGACCCAGTACTTC.

This clone came up a few times. The rearrangement uses TRBV5-1 and TRBJ2-5; TRBD2 agrees at 7 bases. This CDR3 has 13 amino acids. The germline V gene encodes CDR1 SGHRS and CDR2 YFSETQ. The trim removed 3 bases at V and 5 bases at J, leaving 4 bases unmatched. The CDR3 region has the DNA TGCGCCAGCAGCTCGGGACTATGGGAGACCCAGTACTTC. Translation gives CASSSGLWETQYF. Based on the CDR3 plus reference TRBV5-1 and TRBJ2-5, the full variable domain is KAGVTQTPRYLIKTRGQQVTLSCSPISGHRSVSWYQQTPGQGLQFLFEYFSETQRNKGNFPGRFSGRQFSNSRSEMNVSTLELGDSALYLCASSSGLWETQYFGPGTRLLVL.

The CDR3 DNA sequence: TGCGCCAGCAGCCTCGGACTAGCGGGCGACAATGAGCAGTTCTTC. Its protein is CASSLGLAGDNEQFF. This chain uses TRBV5-1 with TRBJ2-1; 11 nucleotides line up with TRBD2. Germline CDR1 is SGHRS and CDR2 is YFSETQ. The CDR3 extends over 15 amino acids. V lost 4 bases to trimming and J lost 5 bases; unmatched junction nucleotides: 5.

The gene calls are TRBV10-3 and TRBJ2-7, with D possibly being TRBD1 (5 bases). With 8 bases removed from V and 0 bases from J, the gap between germline ends came to 11 bases. The CDR3 is made up of 13 amino acids. Germline V gene data show CDR1 as ENHRY and CDR2 as SYGVKD. The CDR3 spells CAIGATSSYEQYF. The DNA of the CDR3 is TGTGCCATCGGGGCAACGAGCTCCTACGAGCAGTACTTC.

The chain has TRBV6-5 and TRBJ1-2, with 7 nucleotides matching TRBD1. CDR3 length: 15 residues. CDR1 is MNHEY, CDR2 SVGAGI, per germline. J lost 5 bases, V lost 0 bases, and 6 bases had no gene match. The CDR3 nucleotides read TGTGCCAGCAGTTACTCGTACAGGGGCGCATATGGCTACACCTTC. It codes for CASSYSYRGAYGYTF.

The chain is built from TRBV6-2 or TRBV6-3 and TRBJ2-7, with D perhaps matching TRBD1 (6 bases). The CDR3 covers 14 residues. Germline CDR1 is MNHEY and CDR2 is SVGEGT. V lost 6 bases to trimming and J lost 0 bases, with 12 bases between them. CDR3 amino acids: CASSEQGYSYEQYF. The CDR3 nucleotides read TGTGCCAGCAGCGAACAGGGCTACTCCTACGAGCAGTACTTC.

The gene calls are TRBV5-1 and TRBJ2-7; TRBD2 agrees at 9 bases. The CDR3 is 14 residues long. The germline V gene encodes CDR1 SGHRS and CDR2 YFSETQ. With V trimmed by 2 bases and J by 5 bases, 5 bases remained unmatched. The CDR3 DNA reads as TGCGCCAGCAGCTTCGGTCTAGCGGGAAACGAGCAGTACTTC. Translation: CASSFGLAGNEQYF. Full variable domain (rest looked up from reference TRBV5-1 and TRBJ2-7): KAGVTQTPRYLIKTRGQQVTLSCSPISGHRSVSWYQQTPGQGLQFLFEYFSETQRNKGNFPGRFSGRQFSNSRSEMNVSTLELGDSALYLCASSFGLAGNEQYFGPGTRLTVT.

The rearrangement joins TRBV11-2 to TRBJ1-1; TRBD1 agrees at 8 bases. CDR1 and CDR2 from the germline V gene are SGHAT and FQNNGV. Trimming removed 5 bases from V and 0 bases from J; junction bases left unmatched: 8. CDR3 length: 16 residues. The CDR3 protein is CASSPGGWGMNTEAFF. CDR3 DNA sequence: TGTGCCAGCAGCCCAGGGGGCTGGGGTATGAACACTGAAGCTTTCTTT. The entire variable domain, with the rest obtained from reference TRBV11-2 and TRBJ1-1, is as follows: EAGVAQSPRYKIIEKRQSVAFWCNPISGHATLYWYQQILGQGPKLLIQFQNNGVVDDSQLPKDRFSAERLKGVDSTLKIQPAKLEDSAVYLCASSPGGWGMNTEAFFGQGTRLTVV.

The CDR3 loop is CATSDYREGFLGYTF. CDR3 sequence (DNA): TGTGCCACCAGTGATTATCGGGAGGGTTTCCTCGGCTACACCTTC. The gene calls are TRBV24-1 and TRBJ1-2; D is unresolved. The germline CDR1 and CDR2 sequences are KGHDR and SFDVKD. Trimming removed 2 bases from V and 8 bases from J, with 17 bases in between. The CDR3 length is 15 residues.

The V call is TRBV19, the J call TRBJ2-1, with TRBD2 matching 13 bases. The CDR3 spans 15 residues. Germline lookup yields CDR1 LNHDA and CDR2 SQIVND (reference sequence). Unmatched junction bases numbered 4, after V lost 4 bases and J lost 7 bases. The CDR3 protein is CASSTGLAGVNEQFF. DNA for the CDR3: TGTGCCAGTAGTACCGGACTAGCGGGAGTAAATGAGCAGTTCTTC.

This rearrangement joins TRBV5-8 to TRBJ2-7; 7 nucleotides agree with TRBD2. This CDR3 contains 15 residues. The V and J ends lost 6 bases and 6 bases, in that order; junction bases with no gene match: 15. Germline CDR1 SGHTS, CDR2 YDEGEE. CDR3 region: CASTWVGRAVLEQYF. DNA for the CDR3: TGTGCCAGCACCTGGGTGGGGAGGGCCGTGCTCGAGCAGTACTTC.

This clone has only a few counts. The sample holds other DNA sequences that translate to the same CDR3. The chain is built from TRBV30 and TRBJ1-5; TRBD1 aligns across 8 bases. J was trimmed by 1 base and V by 3 bases; bases with no gene match: 5. Germline values: CDR1 GTSNPN, CDR2 SVGIG (reference sequence). The CDR3 is 15 amino acids. The CDR3 spells CAWSGGQGSNQPQHF. The CDR3 bases are TGTGCCTGGAGCGGAGGACAGGGAAGCAATCAGCCCCAGCATTTT.

The CDR3 reads CAWTGGGTDTQYF. As DNA, the CDR3 is TGTGCCTGGACAGGGGGAGGCACAGATACGCAGTATTTT. The chain combines TRBV30 with TRBJ2-3, with 7 bases identical to TRBD1. Germline V CDR1 and CDR2: GTSNPN, SVGIG (reference sequence). This CDR3 is built from 13 residues. V lost 4 bases and J lost 1; bases outside the gene matches: 2. Full variable domain (remainder filled in from reference TRBV30 and TRBJ2-3): SQTIHQWPATLVQPVGSPLSLECTVEGTSNPNLYWYRQAAGRGLQLLFYSVGIGQISSEVPQNLSASRPQDRQFILSSKKLLLSDSGFYLCAWTGGGTDTQYFGPGTRLTVL.

The chain links TRBV6-6 to TRBJ1-5; no clear D. Germline loops: CDR1 MNHNY, CDR2 SVGAGI (reference sequence). Trimming removed 2 bases from V and 1 base from J, with 9 bases in between. This CDR3 region has 15 residues. CDR3 sequence: CASSYGGQSNQPQHF. The CDR3 DNA reads TGTGCCAGCAGTTACGGAGGGCAGAGCAATCAGCCCCAGCATTTT.